Listed here are 28 T cell receptor beta chains from one sample, sequenced in a study of B cell selection in AIRE deficiency. Sorted regulatory T cells were CD4-positive, CD25-high and CD127-low or negative. This table comes from immunoSEQ multiplex PCR, and its TCRdb copy is limited to in-frame clones, with some not included. The profile covers 11,000 to 15,000 clones, with about 92% appearing a single time and 0.8% to 1.2% taken by the ten largest. The sample taken for sequencing was Tregs sorted from PBMCs. These TCRs come from a human donor with AIRE deficiency.

The chain links TRBV9 to TRBJ2-3; the match to TRBD1 covers 8 bases. Germline assignment: CDR1 SGDLS and CDR2 YYNGEE. V lost 5 bases to trimming and J lost 9 bases; unmatched junction nucleotides: 11. The CDR3 has 14 residues. This CDR3 reads CASSYSTGVDTQYF. The CDR3 DNA follows: TGTGCCAGCAGTTACTCGACAGGGGTTGACACGCAGTATTTT.

This clone appeared a few times. J is TRBJ1-1 and V is TRBV2; D remains ambiguous. CDR3 length: 13 amino acids. Trimming stripped 2 bases from V and 5 bases from J, with 9 bases between. Germline CDR1 and CDR2: SNHLY and FYNNEI. The chain's CDR3 is CASSESAKTEAFF. The DNA for the CDR3 is TGTGCCAGCAGTGAAAGTGCCAAGACTGAAGCTTTCTTT.

The chain recombines TRBV5-1 with TRBJ2-3, with D unclear. This CDR3 has 15 residues. V was shortened by 1 base and J by 5 bases, with 14 bases between the two germline ends. Germline assignment: CDR1 SGHRS and CDR2 YFSETQ. In nucleotides, the CDR3 is TGCGCCAGCAGCTTGTGGGCGGAAGCAATAGATACGCAGTATTTT. This sequence encodes CASSLWAEAIDTQYF.

This chain uses TRBV6-5 with TRBJ2-2; D is undetermined. Trimming took 5 bases from V and 4 from J, leaving 5 bases between them. The germline gives CDR1 MNHEY, CDR2 SVGAGI. The CDR3 spans 12 residues. The DNA of the CDR3 is TGTGCCAGCAGTAGACGCACCGGGGAGCTGTTTTTT. Encoded protein: CASSRRTGELFF.

The chain combines TRBV7-2 with TRBJ1-6; perhaps TRBD1 as D (5 bases). This CDR3 has 13 amino acids. Per germline, CDR1 SGHTA and CDR2 FQGNSA. Deletions cut 1 base from V and 12 bases from J, with 10 bases between. The CDR3 DNA is TGTGCCAGCAGCTTAGTTTGGGGGGAACCCCTCCACTTT. It translates to CASSLVWGEPLHF.

The rearrangement joins TRBV29-1 to TRBJ2-7, with D possibly called TRBD1 or TRBD2 (6 bases each). V lost 6 bases, J lost 12 bases, and 21 bases lay in between. Germline V lookup: CDR1 SQVTM, CDR2 ANQGSEA. This CDR3 has 12 residues. CDR3 in amino acids: CSVGVGGLGRYF. Written as DNA, the CDR3 is TGCAGCGTCGGAGTGGGGGGCCTCGGGCGGTACTTC.

This chain links TRBV2 with TRBJ2-3; 11 nucleotides match TRBD2. This CDR3 is 18 amino acids long. Germline-derived CDR1 and CDR2 are SNHLY and FYNNEI. The V gene end was trimmed by 1 base and the J gene end by 2 bases; junction bases not matched to a gene: 8. CDR3 protein: CASSEGELAGAITDTQYF. CDR3 in DNA: TGTGCCAGCAGTGAAGGTGAACTAGCGGGAGCCATCACAGATACGCAGTATTTT.

Regarding this clone: Its ends do not fully match the called genes, so a read error is possible. This chain joins TRBV7-3 and TRBJ2-3, with TRBD2 as a possible D gene (5 bases). CDR3 length equals 13 residues. Germline CDR1 SGHTA, CDR2 FQGTGA. CDR3 sequence (DNA): TGTGCCAGCAACTTAGGGAGCACCGATACGCAGTATTTT. Translation gives CASNLGSTDTQYF.

This clone was counted once. The V gene is TRBV7-9, the J gene TRBJ2-2, with 10 bases fitting TRBD2. The CDR3 totals 15 residues. Germline V gene sequence: CDR1 SEHNR, CDR2 FQNEAQ (reference sequence). After removal of 7 bases from V and 5 bases from J, the junction contained 7 bases not matched to a gene. The CDR3 DNA reads TGTGCCAGCAACCTAGCGGGAGTTCGAACCGGGGAGCTGTTTTTT. It codes for CASNLAGVRTGELFF.

This clone was recorded only once. The V and J genes are TRBV28 and TRBJ2-3; 8 bases line up with TRBD2. Germline V gives CDR1 MDHEN, CDR2 SYDVKM. V shed 2 bases and J 3 bases; nucleotides not matched to a gene: 4. The CDR3 spans 15 residues. In nucleotides, the CDR3 is TGTGCCAGCAGTTTACGGGGGGGGCATACAGATACGCAGTATTTT. Residues: CASSLRGGHTDTQYF.

The CDR3 reads CASSRDRRSFSGANVLTF. Written as DNA, the CDR3 is TGTGCCAGCAGCAGGGACAGACGTTCGTTCTCTGGGGCCAACGTCCTGACTTTC. The chain recombines TRBV5-6 with TRBJ2-6; TRBD1 matches at 7 bases. This CDR3 comprises 18 residues. V lost 4 bases and J lost 0; bases outside the gene matches: 10. The germline V gene has CDR1 SGHDT and CDR2 YYEEEE.

This chain links TRBV6-1 with TRBJ2-3; 12 bases align to TRBD2. The CDR3 consists of 15 residues. The V gene's germline CDR1 is MNHNS and CDR2 SASEGT. Trimming at V came to 4 bases and at J to 3 bases, leaving 2 bases not matched to a gene. The DNA of the CDR3 is TGTGCCAGCAGTGCCCTAGCGGGAGGGACAGATACGCAGTATTTT. This translates into CASSALAGGTDTQYF.

This clone was detected once. V is TRBV9 and J is TRBJ1-6; D gene unclear. Germline V lookup: CDR1 SGDLS, CDR2 YYNGEE. The germline V and J ends were trimmed by 6 bases and 7 bases, with 14 bases remaining between them. This CDR3 comprises 14 residues. DNA of the CDR3: TGTGCCAGCACCCCCTGGTACGCGAATTCACCCCTCCACTTT. Protein: CASTPWYANSPLHF.

The chain recombines TRBV7-3 with TRBJ2-7; tentatively, D is TRBD2 (8 bases). Germline CDR1 SGHTA, CDR2 FQGTGA. The CDR3 covers 18 residues. V lost 4 bases to trimming and J lost 6 bases, with 28 bases between them. The CDR3 bases are TGTGCCAGCAGCTATAAAACCCCTCGGGAGGGGGCCTTCAGCGAGCAGTACTTC. This gives the protein CASSYKTPREGAFSEQYF.

V is TRBV9 and J is TRBJ1-1; D perhaps matches TRBD1 (5 bases). From germline, CDR1 is SGDLS and CDR2 YYNGEE. The CDR3 totals 13 residues. Trimming took off 0 bases at V and 4 bases at J, with 7 bases between the two ends. This CDR3 reads CASSVGRATEAFF. The CDR3 coding sequence is TGTGCCAGCAGCGTAGGCAGGGCCACTGAAGCTTTCTTT.

V and J are TRBV5-1 and TRBJ2-1; TRBD1 matches at 7 bases. The germline V gene encodes CDR1 SGHRS and CDR2 YFSETQ. This CDR3 comprises 15 residues. Trimming removed 3 bases from V and 3 bases from J; junction bases left unmatched: 6. The CDR3 region is CASSSGQQFYNEQFF. In DNA form, the CDR3 reads TGCGCCAGCAGCTCGGGACAGCAATTCTACAATGAGCAGTTCTTC. Full variable domain (rest looked up from reference TRBV5-1 and TRBJ2-1): KAGVTQTPRYLIKTRGQQVTLSCSPISGHRSVSWYQQTPGQGLQFLFEYFSETQRNKGNFPGRFSGRQFSNSRSEMNVSTLELGDSALYLCASSSGQQFYNEQFFGPGTRLTVL.

This chain connects TRBV7-2 to TRBJ2-3; TRBD1 agrees at 9 bases. This CDR3 is built from 16 residues. Unmatched junction bases numbered 7, after V lost 1 base and J lost 5 bases. Per germline, CDR1 SGHTA and CDR2 FQGNSA. CDR3 in amino acids: CASSLEPGQGEDTQYF. The CDR3 DNA reads TGTGCCAGCAGCTTAGAACCGGGACAGGGAGAAGATACGCAGTATTTT.

This sequence joins TRBV2 and TRBJ1-4, with 7 bases aligning to TRBD1. V shed 6 bases, J shed 4 bases, and the junction held 11 bases outside the gene matches. From germline, CDR1 is SNHLY and CDR2 FYNNEI. CDR3 length: 16 residues. Here the CDR3 reads CASREQGLLDNEKLFF. CDR3 in DNA: TGTGCCAGCAGAGAACAGGGGTTATTGGATAATGAAAAACTGTTTTTT.

V is TRBV6-6 and J is TRBJ1-2; 9 bases line up with TRBD1. The CDR3 loop spans 15 amino acids. Trimming removed 5 bases from V and 7 bases from J; junction bases left unmatched: 11. The germline V gene has CDR1 MNHNY and CDR2 SVGAGI (reference sequence). In nucleotides, the CDR3 is TGTGCCAGCAGTACGACGACAGGGGGATTGGGTGGCTACACCTTC. This codes for CASSTTTGGLGGYTF.

The gene calls are TRBV5-1 and TRBJ1-1; unclear D gene. CDR1 and CDR2 from the germline V gene are SGHRS and YFSETQ. V was cut by 5 bases and J by 1 base, with 9 bases left in between. This CDR3 has 13 residues. CDR3 protein: CASSGLENTEAFF. The CDR3 region has the DNA TGCGCCAGCAGTGGGCTCGAGAACACTGAAGCTTTCTTT.

The chain combines TRBV19 with TRBJ2-6; D possibly uses TRBD1 or TRBD2 (5 bases each). Looked up from germline, CDR1 is LNHDA and CDR2 is SQIVND (reference sequence). This CDR3 is built from 17 residues. Between the trimmed V and J ends, which lost 6 bases and 0 bases, there was a span of 15 bases. CDR3 nucleotides: TGTGCCAGTAGCCCGGGGCAGGCTCTCTCTGGGGCCAACGTCCTGACTTTC. Amino acid sequence: CASSPGQALSGANVLTF.

The chain uses TRBV19 and TRBJ2-1, with D possibly TRBD1 on 6 matching bases. The CDR3 is 12 amino acids. CDR1 is LNHDA, CDR2 SQIVND, per germline (reference sequence). V lost 3 bases and J 15 bases, leaving 15 bases between the germline ends. The chain's CDR3 is CASSILWGPVFF. CDR3 nucleotides: TGTGCCAGTAGTATCCTTTGGGGGCCCGTGTTCTTC. Looking up the rest from reference TRBV19 and TRBJ2-1 gives the full variable domain: DGGITQSPKYLFRKEGQNVTLSCEQNLNHDAMYWYRQDPGQGLRLIYYSQIVNDFQKGDIAEGYSVSREKKESFPLTVTSAQKNPTAFYLCASSILWGPVFFGPGTRLTVL.

The table lists this clone with a count of one. The CDR3 coding sequence is TGCGCCAGCAGGGACCGGGACTCCCCGATCTACGAGCAGTACTTC. Translated, it gives CASRDRDSPIYEQYF. The chain carries TRBV10-2 and TRBJ2-7, with TRBD2 as a possible D gene (6 bases). Germline values: CDR1 WSHSY, CDR2 SAAADI. The CDR3 is 15 amino acids. Deletions cut 6 bases from V and 3 bases from J, with 18 bases between.

This clone was seen only a few times. The chain has TRBV4-3 and TRBJ1-2; no reliable D call. CDR1 is LGHNA and CDR2 is YSLEER in the germline V gene. The CDR3 has 16 residues. V lost 0 bases, J lost 4 bases, and 15 bases lay in between. CDR3 in DNA: TGCGCCAGCAGCCAAGATCAGGACCGACTTCTCTATGGCTACACCTTC. Translating it yields CASSQDQDRLLYGYTF.

The V call is TRBV5-5, the J call TRBJ2-5; the match to TRBD2 covers 10 bases. The J call may be in error: the DNA end matches TRBJ2-7 better. The CDR3 consists of 15 residues. Germline CDR1 SGHKS, CDR2 YYEKEE (reference sequence). The CDR3, as DNA: TGTGCCAGCAGGAAGGAGGGGACTAGCGACTACGAGCAGTACTTC. Its translation: CASRKEGTSDYEQYF.

This clone was picked up one time. J is TRBJ1-2 and V is TRBV5-5; 8 bases agree with TRBD1. Germline CDR1 reads SGHKS; CDR2 reads YYEKEE (reference sequence). CDR3 length equals 15 residues. Trimming at V came to 4 bases and at J to 1 base, leaving 6 bases not matched to a gene. CDR3 in DNA: TGTGCCAGCAGCCCGACAGGGGCCGTTAACTATGGCTACACCTTC. Its protein product is CASSPTGAVNYGYTF.

The chain couples TRBV6-1 to TRBJ1-6, with D unresolved. V gave up 5 bases and J gave up 7 bases, with 3 bases separating them. The length of the CDR3 is 11 residues. CDR1 and CDR2 from the germline V gene are MNHNS and SASEGT. CDR3: CASSKNSPLHF. CDR3 bases: TGTGCCAGCAGTAAGAATTCACCCCTCCACTTT.

CDR3 sequence reads: CASSPIFGGHEQYF. In DNA, the CDR3 is TGTGCCAGCTCACCAATTTTTGGGGGCCACGAGCAGTACTTC. The chain joins TRBV18 to TRBJ2-7, with TRBD1 as a possible D gene (6 bases). Trimming cost V 2 bases and J 5 bases, with 13 bases left between them. The germline V gene encodes CDR1 KGHSH and CDR2 LQKENI. CDR3 length: 14 amino acids.